The present TCR beta chain was sequenced within a study of monozygotic twins with inflammatory bowel disease. Whole-study findings and limits: Lower sharing of clonotypes with other individuals was seen in IBD patients than in healthy twins. This was most marked in patients showing signs of disease activity.

This CDR3 region has 16 residues. Per germline, CDR1 KGHSH and CDR2 LQKENI. Each TCR library used about 3,500 ng of total RNA. TCRdb re-called the 5' RACE reads; every CDR3 protein appears as one record, without DNA. This sample's clone table lists about 160,000 distinct CDR3 sequences. On this clonotype itself: Its specificity is unknown.

The genes are TRBV18 and TRBJ2-1; TCRdb calls TRBD2, which cannot be checked without DNA. The clonotype was recovered from a human donor with ulcerative colitis or Crohn's disease, or a healthy co-twin of an affected twin (not recorded which). Sequencing input: blood. This chain's CDR3 is CASSLVEGVHYNEQFF.